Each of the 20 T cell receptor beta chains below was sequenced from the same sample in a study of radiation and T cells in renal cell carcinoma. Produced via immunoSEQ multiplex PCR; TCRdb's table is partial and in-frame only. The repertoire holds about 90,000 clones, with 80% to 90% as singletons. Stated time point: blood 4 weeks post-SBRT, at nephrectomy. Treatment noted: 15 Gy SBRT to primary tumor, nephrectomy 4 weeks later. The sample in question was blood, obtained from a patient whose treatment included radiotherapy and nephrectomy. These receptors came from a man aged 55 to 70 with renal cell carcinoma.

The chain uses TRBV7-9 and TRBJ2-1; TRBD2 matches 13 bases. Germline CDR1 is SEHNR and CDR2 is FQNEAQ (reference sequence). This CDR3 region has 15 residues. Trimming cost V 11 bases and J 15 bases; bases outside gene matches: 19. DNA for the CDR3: TGTGCCGGAACAACGCCCCCTACTAGCGGGAGGGCCGGGTTCTTC. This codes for CAGTTPPTSGRAGFF.

CDR3 residues: CASRDGLAGYRSYEQYF. The CDR3 coding sequence is TGCGCCAGCAGGGATGGACTAGCGGGATACCGCTCCTACGAGCAGTACTTC. V usage is TRBV10-2 and J usage is TRBJ2-7; 12 bases line up with TRBD2. The CDR3 loop spans 17 amino acids. Trimming removed 6 bases from V and 0 bases from J; junction bases left unmatched: 9. CDR1 is WSHSY, CDR2 SAAADI, per germline.

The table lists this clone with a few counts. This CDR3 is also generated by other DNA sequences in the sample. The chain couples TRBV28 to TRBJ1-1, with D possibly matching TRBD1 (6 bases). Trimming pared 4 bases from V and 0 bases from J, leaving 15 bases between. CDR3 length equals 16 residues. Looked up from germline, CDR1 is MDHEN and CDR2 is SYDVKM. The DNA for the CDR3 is TGTGCCAGCAGTTGGGGGCAGGGAGGGATGAACACTGAAGCTTTCTTT. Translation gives CASSWGQGGMNTEAFF.

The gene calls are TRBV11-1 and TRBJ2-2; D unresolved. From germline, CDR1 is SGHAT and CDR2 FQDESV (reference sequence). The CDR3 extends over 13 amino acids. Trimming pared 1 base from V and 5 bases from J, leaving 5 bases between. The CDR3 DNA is TGTGCCAGCAGCTTAGAGAGGACCGGGGAGCTGTTTTTT. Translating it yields CASSLERTGELFF.

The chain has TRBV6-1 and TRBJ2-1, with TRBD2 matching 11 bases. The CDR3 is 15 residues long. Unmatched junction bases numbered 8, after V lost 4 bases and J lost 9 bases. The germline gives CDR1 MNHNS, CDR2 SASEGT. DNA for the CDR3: TGTGCCAGCAGTGTGGTAGCGGGAGGGTTAGGTGAGCAGTTCTTC. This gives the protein CASSVVAGGLGEQFF.

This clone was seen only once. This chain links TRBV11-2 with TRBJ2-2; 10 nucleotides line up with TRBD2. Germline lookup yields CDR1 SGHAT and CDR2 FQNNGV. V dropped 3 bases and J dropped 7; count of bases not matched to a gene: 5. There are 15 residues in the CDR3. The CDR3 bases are TGTGCCAGCAGCTTCTCTAGCGGGAGCGTCGGGGAGCTGTTTTTT. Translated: CASSFSSGSVGELFF.

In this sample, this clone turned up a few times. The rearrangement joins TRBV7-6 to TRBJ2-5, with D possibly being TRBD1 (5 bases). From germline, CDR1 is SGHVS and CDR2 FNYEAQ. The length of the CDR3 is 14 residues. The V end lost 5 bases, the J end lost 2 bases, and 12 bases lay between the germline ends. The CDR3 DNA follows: TGTGCCAGCAGCCCCTCGCAGGGACAAGAGACCCAGTACTTC. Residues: CASSPSQGQETQYF.

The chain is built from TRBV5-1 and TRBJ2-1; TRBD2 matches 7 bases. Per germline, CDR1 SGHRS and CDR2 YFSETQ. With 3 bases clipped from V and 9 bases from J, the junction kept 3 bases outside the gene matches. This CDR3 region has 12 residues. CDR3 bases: TGCGCCAGCAGCTGGGGAGGGGTTGAGCAGTTCTTC. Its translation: CASSWGGVEQFF.

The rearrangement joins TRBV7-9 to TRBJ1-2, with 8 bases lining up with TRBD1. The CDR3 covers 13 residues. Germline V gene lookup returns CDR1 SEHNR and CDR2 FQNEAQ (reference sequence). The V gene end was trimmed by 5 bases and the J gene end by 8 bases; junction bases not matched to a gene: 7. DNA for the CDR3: TGTGCCAGCAGCCCCGGACAGGGTTTGGGCTACACCTTC. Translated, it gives CASSPGQGLGYTF.

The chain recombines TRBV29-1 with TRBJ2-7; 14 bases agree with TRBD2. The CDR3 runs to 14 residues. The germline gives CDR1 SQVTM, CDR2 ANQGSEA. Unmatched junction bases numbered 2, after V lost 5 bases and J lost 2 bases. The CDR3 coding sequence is TGCAGCGTTTCGGGACTAGCGGGAGCCTACGAGCAGTACTTC. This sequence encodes CSVSGLAGAYEQYF.

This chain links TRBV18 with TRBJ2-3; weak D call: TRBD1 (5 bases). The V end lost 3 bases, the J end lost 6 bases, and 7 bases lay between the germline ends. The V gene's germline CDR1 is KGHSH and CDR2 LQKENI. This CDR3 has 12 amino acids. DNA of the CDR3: TGTGCCAGCTCACCTCCAGGGGATACGCAGTATTTT. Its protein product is CASSPPGDTQYF. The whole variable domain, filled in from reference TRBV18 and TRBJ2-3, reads NAGVMQNPRHLVRRRGQEARLRCSPMKGHSHVYWYRQLPEEGLKFMVYLQKENIIDESGMPKERFSAEFPKEGPSILRIQQVVRGDSAAYFCASSPPGDTQYFGPGTRLTVL.

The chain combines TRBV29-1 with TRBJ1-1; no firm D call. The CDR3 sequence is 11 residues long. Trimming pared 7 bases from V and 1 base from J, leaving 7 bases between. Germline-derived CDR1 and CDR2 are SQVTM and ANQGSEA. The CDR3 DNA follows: TGCAGCGGATACTCGAACACTGAAGCTTTCTTT. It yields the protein CSGYSNTEAFF.

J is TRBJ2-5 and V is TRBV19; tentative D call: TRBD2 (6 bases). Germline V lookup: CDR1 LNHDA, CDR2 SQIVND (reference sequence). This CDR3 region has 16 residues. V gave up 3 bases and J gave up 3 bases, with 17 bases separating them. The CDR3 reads CASSIGPGLEEETQYF. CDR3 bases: TGTGCCAGTAGTATTGGGCCGGGACTTGAGGAAGAGACCCAGTACTTC.

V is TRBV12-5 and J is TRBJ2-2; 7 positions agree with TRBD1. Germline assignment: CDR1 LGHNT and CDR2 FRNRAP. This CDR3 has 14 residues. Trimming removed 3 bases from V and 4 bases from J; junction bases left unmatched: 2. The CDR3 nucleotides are TGTGCTAGTGGTTTCGAGGGGGCCACCGGGGAGCTGTTTTTT. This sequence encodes CASGFEGATGELFF.

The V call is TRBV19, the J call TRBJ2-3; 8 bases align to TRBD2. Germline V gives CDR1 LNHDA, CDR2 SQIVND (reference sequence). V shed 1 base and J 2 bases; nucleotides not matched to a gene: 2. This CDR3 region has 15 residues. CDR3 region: CASSIGGGSTDTQYF. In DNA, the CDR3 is TGTGCCAGTAGTATAGGCGGGGGGTCCACAGATACGCAGTATTTT.

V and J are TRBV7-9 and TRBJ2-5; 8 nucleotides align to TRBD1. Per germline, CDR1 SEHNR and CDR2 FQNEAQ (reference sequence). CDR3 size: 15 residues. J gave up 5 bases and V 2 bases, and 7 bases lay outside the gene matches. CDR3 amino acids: CASSLQSGGRETQYF. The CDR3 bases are TGTGCCAGCAGCTTACAATCAGGGGGCAGGGAGACCCAGTACTTC.

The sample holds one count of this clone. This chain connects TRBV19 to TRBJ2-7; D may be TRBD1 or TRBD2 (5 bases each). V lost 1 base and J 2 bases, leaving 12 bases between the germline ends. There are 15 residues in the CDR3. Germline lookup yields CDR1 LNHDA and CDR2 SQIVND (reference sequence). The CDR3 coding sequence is TGTGCCAGTAGTATAGTGGGGGACGGGACCTACGAGCAGTACTTC. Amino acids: CASSIVGDGTYEQYF.

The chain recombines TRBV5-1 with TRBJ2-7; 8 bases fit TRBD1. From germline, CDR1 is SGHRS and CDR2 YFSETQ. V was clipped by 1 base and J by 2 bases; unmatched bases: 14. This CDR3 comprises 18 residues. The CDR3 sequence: CASSLWQGAGLKTYEQYF. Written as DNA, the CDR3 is TGCGCCAGCAGCTTGTGGCAGGGGGCTGGACTAAAGACCTACGAGCAGTACTTC.

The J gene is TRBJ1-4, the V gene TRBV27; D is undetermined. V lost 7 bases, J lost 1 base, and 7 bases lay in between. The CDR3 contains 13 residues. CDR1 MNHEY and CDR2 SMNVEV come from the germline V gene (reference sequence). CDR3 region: CASNRETNEKLFF. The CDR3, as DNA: TGTGCCAGCAATCGGGAAACTAATGAAAAACTGTTTTTT.

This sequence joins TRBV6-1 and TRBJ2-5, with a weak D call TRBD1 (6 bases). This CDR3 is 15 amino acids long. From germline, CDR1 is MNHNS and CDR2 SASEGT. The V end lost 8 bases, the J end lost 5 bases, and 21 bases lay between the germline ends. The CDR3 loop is CASLKNAGVWETQYF. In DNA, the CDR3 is TGTGCCAGCCTGAAGAACGCAGGGGTATGGGAGACCCAGTACTTC.